Listed here are 5 T cell receptor beta chains from one sample, sequenced in a study of T cells after posttransplantation cyclophosphamide. Sequenced by immunoSEQ multiplex PCR; TCRdb stores in-frame clones only, minus some. The data show just over 15,000 clones, more than 70% seen once. Sampled 1 year posttransplant, controls received myeloablative marrow transplants, methotrexate and a calcineurin inhibitor. The starting material was PBMCs, obtained 350 to 400 days after allogeneic stem cell transplant with calcineurin inhibitor and methotrexate. The receptor set was obtained from a male patient between 18 and 35 years old who received an allogeneic stem cell transplant from a related donor, was CMV-positive, and had no GVHD. Some T cells may be the graft donor's.

The J gene is TRBJ2-2, the V gene TRBV15; tentative D call: TRBD2 (5 bases). The CDR3 contains 17 residues. CDR1 is LNHNV, CDR2 YYDKDF, per germline (reference sequence). The V end lost 0 bases, the J end lost 3 bases, and 14 bases lay between the germline ends. CDR3 amino acids: CATSRDRRTGHTGELFF. The CDR3 region has the DNA TGTGCCACCAGCAGAGATCGGAGGACTGGGCACACCGGGGAGCTGTTTTTT.

V is TRBV6-4 and J is TRBJ2-1; D may be TRBD2 (5 bases). V was trimmed by 2 bases and J by 2 bases, leaving 10 bases between them. Germline-derived CDR1 and CDR2 are MRHNA and SNTAGT. The CDR3 is 15 amino acids. CDR3 DNA: TGTGCCAGCAGTGACGGAGAGGGCCCCTACAATGAGCAGTTCTTC. This gives the protein CASSDGEGPYNEQFF.

The table lists this clone with a few counts. V is TRBV7-2 and J is TRBJ1-1, with D possibly matching TRBD1 (5 bases). V was clipped by 5 bases and J by 6 bases, with 13 bases between them. CDR3 length: 13 residues. Germline V gene sequence: CDR1 SGHTA, CDR2 FQGNSA. The CDR3 region has the DNA TGTGCCAGCAGCATACAGCGGGGGGCTGAAGCTTTCTTT. This codes for CASSIQRGAEAFF.

The chain joins TRBV9 to TRBJ1-1, with D possibly being TRBD1 (5 bases). The CDR3 loop spans 14 amino acids. The germline V gene encodes CDR1 SGDLS and CDR2 YYNGEE. Trimming shortened V by 2 bases and J by 3 bases, and 11 bases separated the two germline ends. The DNA for the CDR3 is TGTGCCAGCAGCGTGTGGCCGGGGGACACTGAAGCTTTCTTT. Translated, it gives CASSVWPGDTEAFF. Full variable domain (missing parts from reference TRBV9 and TRBJ1-1): DSGVTQTPKHLITATGQRVTLRCSPRSGDLSVYWYQQSLDQGLQFLIQYYNGEERAKGNILERFSAQQFPDLHSELNLSSLELGDSALYFCASSVWPGDTEAFFGQGTRLTVV.

This chain links TRBV6-5 with TRBJ2-4; a weak D match, TRBD1 (5 bases). CDR1 MNHEY and CDR2 SVGAGI come from the germline V gene. V shed 2 bases and J shed 8 bases, with 13 bases lying between them. The CDR3 totals 14 residues. This chain's CDR3 is CASSYGQGWDIQYF. The DNA for the CDR3 is TGTGCCAGCAGTTACGGGCAGGGCTGGGACATTCAGTACTTC.